The 15 T cell receptor beta chains below were found in one sample sequenced in a study of shared clonotypes between healthy human individuals. Method: immunoSEQ multiplex PCR; TCRdb's copy keeps in-frame clones and lacks some. The sample has some 2.4 million clones; under 95% are singletons. What was sequenced was naive CD4+ T cells from PBMCs. Subset meaning: CD45RA+ positively selected. These receptors came from a man younger than 35 in good health. Some clones in this sample may be carry-over from other donors' samples.

V is TRBV28 and J is TRBJ2-2; unclear D gene. The germline CDR1 and CDR2 sequences are MDHEN and SYDVKM. The length of the CDR3 is 13 residues. Trimming stripped 4 bases from V and 4 bases from J, with 7 bases between. CDR3 DNA sequence: TGTGCCAGCAGTTCCTGGGGCACCGGGGAGCTGTTTTTT. Its protein is CASSSWGTGELFF.

V is TRBV2 and J is TRBJ2-5, with 9 bases fitting TRBD1. The germline V gene encodes CDR1 SNHLY and CDR2 FYNNEI. V was pared by 3 bases and J by 4 bases, with 6 bases of the junction left unmatched. This CDR3 spans 15 amino acids. CDR3 loop: CASSEDRGTGETQYF. The CDR3, as DNA: TGTGCCAGCAGTGAGGACAGGGGTACGGGAGAGACCCAGTACTTC.

The chain combines TRBV7-9 with TRBJ2-1; unclear D gene. This CDR3 has 13 amino acids. Trimming removed 5 bases from V and 7 bases from J, with 12 bases in between. Germline lookup yields CDR1 SEHNR and CDR2 FQNEAQ (reference sequence). Written as DNA, the CDR3 is TGTGCCAGCAGCCCGCCCCTTAATAATGAGCAGTTCTTC. Encoded protein: CASSPPLNNEQFF.

The V call is TRBV5-1, the J call TRBJ1-2; D possibly corresponds to TRBD1 (6 bases). Germline V gene lookup returns CDR1 SGHRS and CDR2 YFSETQ. CDR3 size: 12 residues. Trimming left V 7 bases short and J 8 bases short, with 15 bases between. CDR3 region: CASLGSRGGYTF. The CDR3 DNA sequence: TGCGCCAGCCTAGGAAGCAGGGGAGGCTACACCTTC.

The V gene is TRBV28, the J gene TRBJ1-1, with a possible D match to TRBD1 (6 bases). Trimming cost V 4 bases and J 11 bases, with 17 bases left between them. The CDR3 length is 13 residues. From germline, CDR1 is MDHEN and CDR2 SYDVKM. In DNA form, the CDR3 reads TGTGCCAGCAGTTCCCAGGACAGTTTGATCGCTTTCTTT. Residues: CASSSQDSLIAFF.

The chain carries TRBV6-6 and TRBJ1-1; TRBD1 aligns across 9 bases. CDR1 is MNHNY and CDR2 is SVGAGI in the germline V gene (reference sequence). There are 15 residues in the CDR3. V dropped 5 bases and J dropped 1; count of bases not matched to a gene: 5. The CDR3 sequence is CASSDGTGQNTEAFF. CDR3 nucleotide sequence: TGTGCCAGCAGTGATGGGACAGGGCAGAACACTGAAGCTTTCTTT.

The genes are TRBV19 and TRBJ1-3, with D possibly being TRBD1 (5 bases). The CDR3 covers 15 residues. V was clipped by 5 bases and J by 5 bases, with 16 bases between them. In germline, CDR1 is LNHDA, CDR2 SQIVND (reference sequence). The CDR3 is CASSPEGTVRNTIYF. The DNA for the CDR3 is TGTGCCAGTAGTCCAGAGGGGACCGTTCGAAACACCATATATTTT.

V gene TRBV2 combines with J gene TRBJ1-5, with a weak D call TRBD1 (5 bases). The CDR3 extends over 14 amino acids. Trimming removed 3 bases at V and 7 bases at J, with 13 bases between. CDR1 SNHLY and CDR2 FYNNEI come from the germline V gene. DNA for the CDR3: TGTGCCAGCAGTGACGGGAGGGGCAGGCAGCCCCAGCATTTT. This translates into CASSDGRGRQPQHF.

This clone appeared once. The chain employs TRBV7-2 and TRBJ2-6; a possible D gene is TRBD1 (5 bases). The length of the CDR3 is 16 residues. Per the germline V gene, CDR1 is SGHTA and CDR2 is FQGNSA. Trimming cost V 3 bases and J 5 bases, with 14 bases left between them. CDR3 coding DNA: TGTGCCAGCAGCTTTGGGGCCCCTCCCAGGGCCAACGTCCTGACTTTC. Translation gives CASSFGAPPRANVLTF.

The chain uses TRBV9 and TRBJ2-7; perhaps TRBD1 as D (6 bases). Trimming cost V 2 bases and J 4 bases, with 19 bases left between them. The germline gives CDR1 SGDLS, CDR2 YYNGEE. The CDR3 spans 16 residues. Here the CDR3 DNA reads TGTGCCAGCAGCGTCGTAACAGGGTTGGGAATTTACGAGCAGTACTTC. The encoded protein is CASSVVTGLGIYEQYF.

This chain joins TRBV28 and TRBJ2-6; 8 bases align to TRBD1. V shed 3 bases and J 2 bases; nucleotides not matched to a gene: 6. CDR1 and CDR2 (germline): MDHEN, SYDVKM. The CDR3 is 17 residues long. The DNA of the CDR3 is TGTGCCAGCAGTTTTCACAGGGGGTCGGCTGGGGCCAACGTCCTGACTTTC. Protein product: CASSFHRGSAGANVLTF. The full variable domain, its missing parts supplied by reference TRBV28 and TRBJ2-6, is DVKVTQSSRYLVKRTGEKVFLECVQDMDHENMFWYRQDPGLGLRLIYFSYDVKMKEKGDIPEGYSVSREKKERFSLILESASTNQTSMYLCASSFHRGSAGANVLTFGAGSRLTVL.

V usage is TRBV30 and J usage is TRBJ2-5; D is perhaps TRBD1 (5 bases). Gene TRBJ2-7 matches the end of the DNA better, so the J call may be wrong. Germline CDR1 and CDR2: GTSNPN and SVGIG (reference sequence). The CDR3 has 16 amino acids. CDR3 coding DNA: TGTGCCTGGAGTGCTCCCCTCCGGCCCCAGGGCTACGAGCAGTACTTC. This translates into CAWSAPLRPQGYEQYF.

This clone was found once. The chain has TRBV11-2 and TRBJ2-4; D gene unclear. The CDR3 has 14 amino acids. CDR1 is SGHAT and CDR2 is FQNNGV in the germline V gene. V was trimmed by 5 bases and J by 5 bases, leaving 13 bases between them. Here the CDR3 reads CASSRGELQNIQYF. In nucleotides, the CDR3 is TGTGCCAGCAGCCGTGGCGAATTGCAAAACATTCAGTACTTC. Based on the CDR3 plus reference TRBV11-2 and TRBJ2-4, the full variable domain is EAGVAQSPRYKIIEKRQSVAFWCNPISGHATLYWYQQILGQGPKLLIQFQNNGVVDDSQLPKDRFSAERLKGVDSTLKIQPAKLEDSAVYLCASSRGELQNIQYFGAGTRLSVL.

The chain recombines TRBV6-5 with TRBJ1-2, with D perhaps matching TRBD1 (6 bases). The ends were cut back, 0 bases at V and 2 bases at J, with 13 bases in the middle. CDR1 and CDR2 from the germline V gene are MNHEY and SVGAGI. The CDR3 loop spans 16 amino acids. The CDR3, as DNA: TGTGCCAGCAGTTACTCGAGGCAGGGGACAAACTATGGCTACACCTTC. Amino acids: CASSYSRQGTNYGYTF.

The chain is built from TRBV15 and TRBJ1-2; no reliable D call. Deletions cut 3 bases from V and 7 bases from J, with 21 bases between. The germline CDR1 and CDR2 sequences are LNHNV and YYDKDF (reference sequence). The CDR3 covers 16 residues. CDR3 coding DNA: TGTGCCACCAGCAGGGTCAATACACAGACACGCTTTGGCTACACCTTC. Translation gives CATSRVNTQTRFGYTF.